Listed below are T cell receptor beta chains from one sample, sequenced in a study of blood T cells in healthy people across ages. TCRdb used MiXCR to reprocess the 5' RACE reads, holding one entry per CDR3 protein. The profile shows hundreds of thousands of distinct CDR3 sequences, around 50% of them singletons. Sequenced material: blood. Receptors originate from a man aged 40-50 years in good health. The CDR3 runs from the conserved cysteine through the conserved F or W. D genes are given only for firm matches. Only part of the rows carry a size: once, few, many, or a class if the clone is expanded.

v_call	j_call	d_call	cdr3_length	clone_size	cdr3_nt	cdr3_aa
TRBV29-1	TRBJ2-5	TRBD1	14	.	TGCAGCGTTGATGGGACAGGGGGCGGAGAGACCCAGTACTTC	CSVDGTGGGETQYF
TRBV29-1	TRBJ2-1	TRBD2	16	.	TGCAGCGTTGAAGGGTCCAGCGGGAGCAGTTATGCTGAGCAGTTCTTC	CSVEGSSGSSYAEQFF
TRBV20-1	TRBJ2-5	TRBD2	16	.	TGCAGTGCTGACTGGACTAGCGGGAGTTTCGTGGAGACCCAGTACTTC	CSADWTSGSFVETQYF
TRBV7-9	TRBJ2-3	TRBD2	16	.	TGTGCCAGCAGCCACGGGGGGACTTCCACCACAGATACGCAGTATTTT	CASSHGGTSTTDTQYF
TRBV27	TRBJ2-3	TRBD2	19	.	TGTGCCAGCAGCACCCTTAGGACTAGCGGTTCAGGAAACACAGATACGCAGTATTTT	CASSTLRTSGSGNTDTQYF
TRBV20-1	TRBJ2-1	TRBD2	15	.	TGCAGTGCTTACGGACTAGCGGGAGGGCTCAATGAGCAGTTCTTC	CSAYGLAGGLNEQFF
TRBV12-3/TRBV12-4	TRBJ2-2	.	15	.	TGTGCCAGCAGTTTACTGGGACAGAACACCGGGGAGCTGTTTTTT	CASSLLGQNTGELFF
TRBV25-1	TRBJ2-3	TRBD2	17	once	TGTGCCAGCAGCCACCCTCGCGGACTAGCGGGAGTAGATACGCAGTATTTT	CASSHPRGLAGVDTQYF
TRBV20-1	TRBJ1-5	.	13	few	TGCAGTGCTAGTCGGGTTAGCAATCAGCCCCAGCATTTT	CSASRVSNQPQHF
TRBV7-9	TRBJ2-3	.	15	.	TGTGCCAGCAGCCCACGGACTGCCCCCCCAGATACGCAGTATTTT	CASSPRTAPPDTQYF
TRBV5-1	TRBJ2-1	.	16	.	TGCGCCAGCAGCTTGAAAAAGGGGGTCCTCTACAATGAGCAGTTCTTC	CASSLKKGVLYNEQFF
TRBV11-2	TRBJ2-5	.	16	.	TGTACCAGCAGCTCAGGGTTCCAGGGTCTACAAGAGACCCAGTACTTC	CTSSSGFQGLQETQYF
TRBV20-1	TRBJ2-5	TRBD2	14	few	TGCAGTGCTAGATTCGGGAGGGCCAAAGAGACCCAGTACTTC	CSARFGRAKETQYF
TRBV6-2/TRBV6-3	TRBJ2-1	TRBD2	17	few	TGTGCCAGCAGTTACCGACCTAGCGGGAGTTCTGGCAATGAGCAGTTCTTC	CASSYRPSGSSGNEQFF
TRBV28	TRBJ2-2	TRBD2	15	.	TGTGCCAGCTGGCGGGGGGCCGCGAACACCGGGGAGCTGTTTTTT	CASWRGAANTGELFF
TRBV28	TRBJ1-1	.	12	.	TGTGCCAGCAGCACGGTGAACACTGAAGCTTTCTTT	CASSTVNTEAFF
TRBV28	TRBJ2-7	TRBD1	12	.	TGTGCCAGCACGAGACAGGGCTACGAGCAGTACTTC	CASTRQGYEQYF
TRBV9	TRBJ2-3	.	17	once	TGTGCCAGCAGCGCAGGATCCATGGGGGCCAGCACAGATACGCAGTATTTT	CASSAGSMGASTDTQYF